The 4 T cell receptor beta chains below come from one sample, sequenced in a study of OX40 agonist ivuxolimab in advanced cancers. The repertoire was sequenced with immunoSEQ multiplex PCR; TCRdb's copy has only in-frame clones and lacks some. The sample carries 45,000 to 65,000 clones, about 81% recorded once. This sample comprised CD4+ or CD8+ T cells sorted from blood, obtained in a trial of the OX40 agonist ivuxolimab. These receptor sequences come from an adult with an advanced solid tumor such as melanoma, head and neck, liver or kidney cancer.

The V gene is TRBV19, the J gene TRBJ1-2; D is uncertain. Trimming took 3 bases from V and 3 from J, leaving 11 bases between them. CDR3 length equals 14 residues. Looked up from germline, CDR1 is LNHDA and CDR2 is SQIVND (reference sequence). The CDR3 nucleotides are TGTGCCAGTAGTATTTCGATAGGAGACTATGGCTACACCTTC. Translation: CASSISIGDYGYTF.

This chain links TRBV6-1 with TRBJ1-4; a weak D match, TRBD1 (5 bases). The CDR3 sequence is 15 residues long. The V gene lost 9 bases and the J gene lost 0 bases, with 14 bases spanning the gap. The germline V gene has CDR1 MNHNS and CDR2 SASEGT. The CDR3 DNA follows: TGTGCCAGTACCGGGACCGACGCAACTAATGAAAAACTGTTTTTT. Translation gives CASTGTDATNEKLFF.

The rearrangement links TRBV4-1 to TRBJ1-3; 9 bases agree with TRBD1. This CDR3 spans 13 amino acids. CDR1 MGHRA and CDR2 YSYEKL come from the germline V gene. The V gene end was trimmed by 4 bases and the J gene end by 7 bases; junction bases not matched to a gene: 2. Written as DNA, the CDR3 is TGCGCCAGCAGCCGGGGGACAGGGAACACCATATATTTT. The encoded protein is CASSRGTGNTIYF.

V and J are TRBV4-1 and TRBJ1-2, with D unclear. The CDR3 consists of 15 residues. V was shortened by 4 bases and J by 2 bases, with 14 bases between the two germline ends. CDR1 and CDR2 from the germline V gene are MGHRA and YSYEKL. In DNA, the CDR3 is TGCGCCAGCAGCCCCAACCGGGATTCCAACTATGGCTACACCTTC. This sequence encodes CASSPNRDSNYGYTF.